The subject of this entry is one T cell receptor beta chain. Its antigen is unidentified. This sample is part of a study of memory B cells and T cells in multiple sclerosis. CFSE-dim autoproliferating and CFSE-high non-proliferating T cells from unstimulated culture were sequenced separately. Roughly 4.5x10^7 CFSE-labeled PBMCs were cultured 7 days unstimulated, then replicate wells were pooled. PBMCs were labeled with approximately 0.5 uM CFSE and cultured without exogenous stimuli. TCRdb's table, derived via immunoSEQ multiplex PCR, lists solely in-frame clones and lacks some. The sample consists of 32,000 or so clones, 86% of them appearing once. The CDR3 runs to 14 residues. Germline CDR1 and CDR2: MDHEN and SYDVKM. V was trimmed by 5 bases and J by 7 bases, leaving 18 bases between them. General observations from the study: Shared clonotype counts depended on differing compartment clone-set sizes and were normalized.

The sample comprised PBMCs from blood kept in culture. The chain joins TRBV28 to TRBJ2-7; no firm D call. The source of this sequence is a human donor with multiple sclerosis. The CDR3 bases are TGTGCCAGCAGTCCCCATAACTCCCTTGGGGAGCAGTACTTC. Its protein is CASSPHNSLGEQYF.